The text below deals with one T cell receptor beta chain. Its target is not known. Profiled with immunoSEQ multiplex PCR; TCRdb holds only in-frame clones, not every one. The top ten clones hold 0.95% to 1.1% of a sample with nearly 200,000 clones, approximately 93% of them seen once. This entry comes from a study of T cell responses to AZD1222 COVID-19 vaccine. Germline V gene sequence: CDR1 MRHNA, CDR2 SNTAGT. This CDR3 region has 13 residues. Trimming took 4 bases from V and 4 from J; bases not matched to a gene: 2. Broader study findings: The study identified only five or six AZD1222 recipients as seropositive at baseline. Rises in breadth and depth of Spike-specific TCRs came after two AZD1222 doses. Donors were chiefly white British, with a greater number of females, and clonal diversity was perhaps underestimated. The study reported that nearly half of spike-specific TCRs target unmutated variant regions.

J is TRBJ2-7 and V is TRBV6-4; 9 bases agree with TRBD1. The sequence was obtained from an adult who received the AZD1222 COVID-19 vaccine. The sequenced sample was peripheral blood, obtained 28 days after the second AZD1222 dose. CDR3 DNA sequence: TGTGCCAGCAGTGCCGACAGGGGGTACGAGCAGTACTTC. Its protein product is CASSADRGYEQYF.